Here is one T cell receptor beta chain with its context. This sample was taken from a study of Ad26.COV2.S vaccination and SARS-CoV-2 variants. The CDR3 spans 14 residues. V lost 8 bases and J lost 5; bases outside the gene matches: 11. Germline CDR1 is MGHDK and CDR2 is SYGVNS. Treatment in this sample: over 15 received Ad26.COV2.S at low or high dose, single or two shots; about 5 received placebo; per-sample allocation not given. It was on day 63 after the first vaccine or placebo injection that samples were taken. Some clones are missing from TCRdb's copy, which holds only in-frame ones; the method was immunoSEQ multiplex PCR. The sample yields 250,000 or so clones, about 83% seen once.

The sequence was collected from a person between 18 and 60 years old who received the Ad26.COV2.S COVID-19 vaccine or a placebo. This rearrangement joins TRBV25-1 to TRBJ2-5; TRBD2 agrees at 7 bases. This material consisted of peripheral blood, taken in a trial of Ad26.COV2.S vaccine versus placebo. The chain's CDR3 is CASALAGRQETQYF. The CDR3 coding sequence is TGTGCCAGCGCCTTAGCGGGCCGGCAGGAGACCCAGTACTTC.